This is a list of T cell receptor beta chains from one sample in a study of OX40 agonist ivuxolimab in advanced cancers. Here immunoSEQ multiplex PCR was the method, and the copy in TCRdb shows in-frame clones only, minus some. The sample records some 70,000 clones, 90% to 95% being singletons. The material sequenced was CD4+ or CD8+ T cells sorted from blood, taken in a trial of the OX40 agonist ivuxolimab. These TCRs come from an adult with an advanced solid tumor such as melanoma, head and neck, liver or kidney cancer. Both conserved end residues are trimmed from each CDR3. Each record gives: V gene, clone size, J gene, CDR3 protein. Rows give clone size only sometimes, using once, few, many, or a class for an expanded clone.

>TRBV27|-|TRBJ2-1
ASSLSHPGQRSGNEQF
>TRBV10-1|-|TRBJ2-1
ASSDPRPGTSGGGGEQF
>TRBV7-2|-|TRBJ2-7
ASSLEGSSYEQY
>TRBV7-3|once|TRBJ2-1
ASSLNPGQGAPNEQF
>TRBV5-1|-|TRBJ2-7
ASSSRGTGYYEQY
>TRBV25-1|-|TRBJ2-5
ASSDRDQETQY
>TRBV7-3|-|TRBJ2-6
ASSLTAASSGANVLT
>TRBV18|-|TRBJ2-1
ASSPVSGGNEQF
>TRBV11-1|-|TRBJ2-1
ASSFEVLGNEQF
>TRBV5-4|-|TRBJ2-2
ASSPGGWSNTGELF
>TRBV5-1|-|TRBJ1-2
ASSLAGGIGDYGYT
>TRBV15|-|TRBJ2-7
ATSRERDSTYEQY
>TRBV6-1|-|TRBJ2-7
ASRETGVSYEQY
>TRBV18|once|TRBJ1-5
ASSSLSGASNQPQH
>TRBV19|-|TRBJ2-1
ASSIIGGRTYNEQF
>TRBV7-7|-|TRBJ2-7
ASSLVLEGQY
>TRBV5-5|-|TRBJ2-3
ASSLGLGSTDTQY
>TRBV19|-|TRBJ1-1
ASSMSGTMVNTEAF
>TRBV6-1|-|TRBJ1-5
ASRGDRIFNQPQH
>TRBV6-5|-|TRBJ2-5
ASSFQVGGQETQY
>TRBV19|-|TRBJ2-1
ASQPDRGVYNEQF
>TRBV29-1|-|TRBJ1-1
SVEEGGRGTEAF
>TRBV5-8|-|-
ASSFPTYEQY
>TRBV7-8|-|TRBJ2-5
ASSLGLAGAETQY
>TRBV5-1|-|TRBJ1-4
ASSLDSANEKLF
>TRBV2|-|TRBJ1-2
ASSAEGTANT
>TRBV7-8|-|TRBJ1-1
ASSSPPGQLNTEAF
>TRBV11-2|-|TRBJ2-1
ASRRTSGRTYNEQF
>TRBV9|-|TRBJ2-3
ASSVEGGTSYYSTDTQY
>TRBV18|-|TRBJ2-1
ASSLGQNSYNEQF
>TRBV6-5|-|TRBJ1-3
ASKTPASGNTIY
>TRBV28|-|TRBJ2-1
ASTLSDRISYNEQF
>TRBV19|-|TRBJ1-5
ASSTQTGYNQPQH
>TRBV28|-|TRBJ2-7
ASRRSGFSYEQY
>TRBV5-1|-|TRBJ2-1
ASSLMGLAGSYNEQF
>TRBV19|-|TRBJ1-2
ASSIGRDRGHGYT
>TRBV19|-|TRBJ2-6
ASSRGGGGANVLT
>TRBV28|-|TRBJ2-7
ASGLSGSLAEQY
>TRBV18|-|TRBJ1-1
ASSTGATGTEAF
>TRBV10-3|-|TRBJ1-2
AITPRTDSANYGYT
>TRBV15|-|TRBJ1-4
ATSRDIYSSNEKLF
>TRBV5-6|-|TRBJ2-2
ASSRDRIAGELF
>TRBV4-2|-|TRBJ2-3
ASSQLTSNPSTDTQY
>TRBV28|-|TRBJ2-6
ASSLVLLVGSGANVLT
>TRBV9|once|TRBJ2-7
ASSPRGVSSYEQY
>TRBV27|-|TRBJ1-2
ASSLTSTGQSAYGYT
>TRBV19|-|TRBJ2-1
ASSIVSRGDEQF
>TRBV7-3|-|TRBJ2-7
ASSLDRGNSYEQY